The source of this TCR beta chain is a study of lymphopenia after photon versus proton radiotherapy. General study points: Post-nadir diversity loss with photons came from oligoclonal expansion, particularly CD8+ Temra cells. Under photons, naive T cells and diversity fell while effector/memory populations rose.

Sequencing was performed with immunoSEQ multiplex PCR; in TCRdb, only in-frame clones are kept and a portion is missing. This sample carries 20,000 to 25,000 clones, 92% of them seen once, and the ten largest clones take around 9%. The V gene end was trimmed by 2 bases and the J gene end by 6 bases; junction bases not matched to a gene: 4. Germline V gene sequence: CDR1 MDHEN, CDR2 SYDVKM. The CDR3 loop spans 16 amino acids. About this clone: Its antigen remains unidentified.

The receptor was isolated from a woman in her 70s with pancreatic cancer. Some clones in this sample may be carry-over from other donors' samples. The sample here was peripheral blood, taken from a patient treated with proton-based radiotherapy. V is TRBV28 and J is TRBJ2-1, with 13 nucleotides matching TRBD2. DNA of the CDR3: TGTGCCAGCAGTTTACCAACTAGCGGGAGGGGCAATGAGCAGTTCTTC. This gives the protein CASSLPTSGRGNEQFF.